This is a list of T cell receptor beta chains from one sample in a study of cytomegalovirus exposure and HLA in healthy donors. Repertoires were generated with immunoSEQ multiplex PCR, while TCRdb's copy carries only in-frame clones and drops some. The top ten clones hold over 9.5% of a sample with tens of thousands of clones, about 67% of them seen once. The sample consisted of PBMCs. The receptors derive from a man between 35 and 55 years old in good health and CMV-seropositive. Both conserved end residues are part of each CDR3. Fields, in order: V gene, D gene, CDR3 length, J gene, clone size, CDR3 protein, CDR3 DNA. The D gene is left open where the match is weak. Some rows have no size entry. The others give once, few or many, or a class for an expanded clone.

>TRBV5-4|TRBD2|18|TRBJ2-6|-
CASSPKGRGGAGANVLTF
TGTGCCAGCAGTCCGAAAGGGCGGGGGGGCGCCGGGGCCAACGTCCTGACTTTC
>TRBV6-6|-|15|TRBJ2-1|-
CASSYSGTRANEQFF
TGTGCCAGCAGTTACTCGGGCACCAGGGCCAATGAGCAGTTCTTC
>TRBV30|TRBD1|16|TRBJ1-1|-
CAWHRDRGLRNTEAFF
TGTGCCTGGCACCGGGACAGGGGGTTGAGGAACACTGAAGCTTTCTTT
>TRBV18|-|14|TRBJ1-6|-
CASSPEARSSPLHF
TGTGCCAGCTCACCTGAGGCCAGAAGTTCACCCCTCCACTTT
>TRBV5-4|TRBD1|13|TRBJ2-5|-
CASSSDRQETQYF
TGTGCCAGCAGCTCGGACAGGCAAGAGACCCAGTACTTC
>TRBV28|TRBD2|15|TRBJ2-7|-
CASRNSGGVASEQYF
TGTGCCAGCAGAAACAGCGGGGGGGTCGCTTCCGAGCAGTACTTC
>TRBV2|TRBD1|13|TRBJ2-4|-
CATSPEQGHIQYF
TGTGCCACCAGCCCGGAACAGGGGCACATTCAGTACTTC
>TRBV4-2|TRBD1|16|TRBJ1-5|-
CASSQAAGGRNQPQHF
TGTGCCAGCAGCCAAGCAGCAGGGGGACGGAATCAGCCCCAGCATTTT
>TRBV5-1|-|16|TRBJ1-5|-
CASSPGGGGSNQPQHF
TGCGCCAGCAGCCCCGGTGGGGGCGGGAGCAATCAGCCCCAGCATTTT
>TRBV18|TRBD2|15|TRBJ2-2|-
CASSPQSGGSGELFF
TGTGCCAGCTCACCCCAGAGCGGGGGGTCCGGGGAGCTGTTTTTT
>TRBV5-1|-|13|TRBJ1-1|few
CASSLAGNTEAFF
TGCGCCAGCAGCTTGGCCGGGAACACTGAAGCTTTCTTT
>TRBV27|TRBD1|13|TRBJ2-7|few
CASRGTGKDEQYF
TGTGCCAGCAGGGGGACAGGGAAGGACGAGCAGTACTTC
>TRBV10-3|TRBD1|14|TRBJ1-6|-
CAIRGTDYNSPLHF
TGTGCCATCAGAGGGACAGACTATAATTCACCCCTCCACTTT
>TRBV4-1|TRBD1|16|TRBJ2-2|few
CASSQERGLNTGELFF
TGCGCCAGCAGCCAAGAGAGGGGGCTTAACACCGGGGAGCTGTTTTTT
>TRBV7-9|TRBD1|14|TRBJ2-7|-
CASSHGTAVYEQYF
TGTGCCAGCAGCCATGGGACAGCCGTCTACGAGCAGTACTTC
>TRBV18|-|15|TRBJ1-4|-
CASSPPTATNEKLFF
TGTGCCAGCTCACCACCGACTGCAACTAATGAAAAACTGTTTTTT
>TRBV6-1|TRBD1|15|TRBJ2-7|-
CASSEVQGVVYEQYF
TGTGCCAGCAGTGAAGTCCAGGGGGTTGTGTACGAGCAGTACTTC
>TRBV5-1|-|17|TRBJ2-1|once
CASSPDLTGGSYNEQFF
TGCGCCAGCAGCCCGGACCTGACAGGAGGCTCCTACAATGAGCAGTTCTTC
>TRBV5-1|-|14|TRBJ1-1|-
CASSFNQGNTEAFF
TGCGCCAGCAGCTTCAACCAGGGGAACACTGAAGCTTTCTTT
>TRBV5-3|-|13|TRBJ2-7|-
CASPGGSHYEQYF
TGTGCCAGTCCCGGAGGGAGCCACTACGAGCAGTACTTC
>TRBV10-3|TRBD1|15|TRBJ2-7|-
CAISPGTGVNYEQYF
TGTGCCATCAGTCCCGGGACAGGGGTCAACTACGAGCAGTACTTC
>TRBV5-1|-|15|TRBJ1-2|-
CASSLEASRGIGYTF
TGCGCCAGCAGCTTGGAAGCTAGCAGGGGTATTGGCTACACCTTC